Following are 17 T cell receptor beta chains from one sample sequenced in a study of control samples from healthy donors and cancer patients. Clones were read by immunoSEQ multiplex PCR, and TCRdb kept only the in-frame ones, dropping some. The table lists 100,000 to 150,000 clones, 85% to 95% of them singletons. What was sequenced was PBMCs. The receptors stem from a man at least 80 years old with head and neck cancer.

The rearrangement uses TRBV2 and TRBJ2-5; D possibly corresponds to TRBD2 (5 bases). Germline V gene sequence: CDR1 SNHLY, CDR2 FYNNEI. The length of the CDR3 is 12 residues. With 4 bases removed from V and 5 bases from J, the gap between germline ends came to 8 bases. CDR3 DNA: TGTGCCAGCAGTGCGGGGTACGAGACCCAGTACTTC. Translated: CASSAGYETQYF.

CDR3 loop: CASSQIKAGVADTQYF. Written as DNA, the CDR3 is TGCGCCAGCAGCCAAATCAAAGCGGGAGTGGCAGATACGCAGTATTTT. The gene calls are TRBV5-1 and TRBJ2-3, with 8 bases identical to TRBD2. This CDR3 has 16 amino acids. Germline CDR1 reads SGHRS; CDR2 reads YFSETQ. V gave up 4 bases and J gave up 4 bases; unmatched junction bases: 11.

This rearrangement joins TRBV14 to TRBJ1-6; 8 nucleotides line up with TRBD1. Germline lookup yields CDR1 SGHDN and CDR2 FVKESK. The CDR3 is made up of 15 amino acids. Trimming cost V 6 bases and J 7 bases; bases outside gene matches: 8. The CDR3 nucleotides read TGTGCCAGCAGTCAGCAGACAGGGGTAAATTCACCCCTCCACTTT. This gives the protein CASSQQTGVNSPLHF.

This chain joins TRBV9 and TRBJ1-1, with D uncertain. There are 15 residues in the CDR3. V shed 3 bases and J shed 1 base, with 13 bases lying between them. Germline CDR1 reads SGDLS; CDR2 reads YYNGEE. The CDR3 region has the DNA TGTGCCAGCAGCGGAATAGGAACAGCGAACACTGAAGCTTTCTTT. Translating gives CASSGIGTANTEAFF.

The chain links TRBV3-1 (or the pseudogene TRBV3-2) to TRBJ2-3; 7 bases map to TRBD2. With V trimmed by 6 bases and J by 3 bases, 6 bases remained unmatched. CDR3 length: 14 residues. Germline CDR1 LGHDT, CDR2 YNNKEL (reference sequence). The CDR3 loop reads CASSHGLVTDTQYF. DNA of the CDR3: TGTGCCAGCAGTCATGGACTAGTTACAGATACGCAGTATTTT.

This chain's CDR3 is CASSPSSGRAPYEQYF. The CDR3 DNA follows: TGTGCCAGCAGCCCTTCTAGCGGGAGGGCCCCCTACGAGCAGTACTTC. The genes are TRBV7-9 and TRBJ2-7; TRBD2 aligns across 12 bases. The CDR3 sequence is 16 residues long. The germline V gene encodes CDR1 SEHNR and CDR2 FQNEAQ (reference sequence). With 5 bases clipped from V and 2 bases from J, the junction kept 7 bases outside the gene matches.

The gene calls are TRBV27 and TRBJ2-7; TRBD2 is a possible D gene (6 bases). Germline V gene data show CDR1 as MNHEY and CDR2 as SMNVEV (reference sequence). V lost 1 base and J lost 4, with 14 bases in between. The CDR3 covers 15 residues. Here the CDR3 reads CASSLWASALYEQYF. The CDR3 region has the DNA TGTGCCAGCAGTTTATGGGCTAGCGCTCTATACGAGCAGTACTTC.

Regarding this clone: Other DNA sequences in the sample encode the same CDR3. The V call is TRBV5-1, the J call TRBJ1-1; maybe TRBD1 (5 bases). The ends were cut back, 0 bases at V and 4 bases at J, with 10 bases in the middle. Germline V gene lookup returns CDR1 SGHRS and CDR2 YFSETQ. CDR3 size: 14 residues. CDR3 region: CASSLDAGGTEAFF. The CDR3 nucleotides read TGCGCCAGCAGCTTGGATGCGGGGGGCACTGAAGCTTTCTTT. Full variable domain (missing parts from reference TRBV5-1 and TRBJ1-1): KAGVTQTPRYLIKTRGQQVTLSCSPISGHRSVSWYQQTPGQGLQFLFEYFSETQRNKGNFPGRFSGRQFSNSRSEMNVSTLELGDSALYLCASSLDAGGTEAFFGQGTRLTVV.

This sequence joins TRBV5-4 and TRBJ2-2; a weak D match, TRBD1 (5 bases). V lost 4 bases and J lost 7, with 14 bases in between. The CDR3 extends over 14 amino acids. CDR1 and CDR2 (germline): SGHNT, YYREEE (reference sequence). The CDR3 sequence: CASSPNMDNGELFF. The DNA of the CDR3 is TGTGCCAGCAGCCCCAACATGGACAACGGGGAGCTGTTTTTT.

The chain has TRBV2 and TRBJ2-7, with 8 bases identical to TRBD1. Germline values: CDR1 SNHLY, CDR2 FYNNEI. CDR3 size: 14 residues. The V segment lost 4 bases and the J segment 3 bases; nucleotides outside the gene matches: 5. The CDR3 loop reads CASSVGQGGYEQYF. CDR3 DNA sequence: TGTGCCAGCAGTGTAGGACAGGGAGGCTACGAGCAGTACTTC.

The J gene is TRBJ2-3, the V gene TRBV7-2; 8 nucleotides agree with TRBD1. The V gene end was trimmed by 5 bases and the J gene end by 4 bases; junction bases not matched to a gene: 5. Germline V gene lookup returns CDR1 SGHTA and CDR2 FQGNSA. The CDR3 loop spans 14 amino acids. The CDR3, as DNA: TGTGCCAGCAGCCCCCAACAGGGGGCAGATACGCAGTATTTT. Its protein is CASSPQQGADTQYF.

This chain uses TRBV5-6 with TRBJ2-2; D is perhaps TRBD2 (6 bases). CDR3 size: 14 residues. V was cut by 7 bases and J by 6 bases, with 16 bases left in between. The V gene's germline CDR1 is SGHDT and CDR2 YYEEEE. CDR3 nucleotide sequence: TGTGCCAGCCACGTCGGGGGAGGACCCGGGGAGCTGTTTTTT. This codes for CASHVGGGPGELFF. Using reference TRBV5-6 and TRBJ2-2 for the parts outside the CDR3, the full variable domain is DAGVTQSPTHLIKTRGQQVTLRCSPKSGHDTVSWYQQALGQGPQFIFQYYEEEERQRGNFPDRFSGHQFPNYSSELNVNALLLGDSALYLCASHVGGGPGELFFGEGSRLTVL.

The V call is TRBV11-2, the J call TRBJ2-1; D gene ambiguous. The V end was cut by 0 bases, the J end by 9 bases, with 15 bases between. This CDR3 region has 15 residues. Per germline, CDR1 SGHAT and CDR2 FQNNGV. CDR3 nucleotide sequence: TGTGCCAGCAGCTTAGATCGGTTCCTCGGCGGTGAGCAGTTCTTC. This encodes CASSLDRFLGGEQFF. Full variable domain (remainder filled in from reference TRBV11-2 and TRBJ2-1): EAGVAQSPRYKIIEKRQSVAFWCNPISGHATLYWYQQILGQGPKLLIQFQNNGVVDDSQLPKDRFSAERLKGVDSTLKIQPAKLEDSAVYLCASSLDRFLGGEQFFGPGTRLTVL.

J is TRBJ1-1 and V is TRBV27; a weak D match, TRBD1 (5 bases). V lost 8 bases to trimming and J lost 6 bases, with 13 bases between them. Per the germline V gene, CDR1 is MNHEY and CDR2 is SMNVEV (reference sequence). This CDR3 is built from 12 residues. The chain's CDR3 is CASRHGGAEAFF. The CDR3 DNA follows: TGTGCCAGCCGCCACGGGGGGGCTGAAGCTTTCTTT.

This sequence joins TRBV5-1 and TRBJ2-7; TRBD2 matches at 11 bases. CDR1 is SGHRS, CDR2 YFSETQ, per germline. CDR3 length: 15 amino acids. V shed 4 bases and J 2 bases; nucleotides not matched to a gene: 5. In DNA, the CDR3 is TGCGCCAGCAGCGAGGCTAGCGGGGGGCCCTACGAGCAGTACTTC. It codes for CASSEASGGPYEQYF.

The chain's CDR3 is CASSQRQGGTGELFF. DNA for the CDR3: TGTGCCAGCAGCCAACGACAGGGAGGGACCGGGGAGCTGTTTTTT. This chain uses TRBV7-8 with TRBJ2-2; tentatively, D is TRBD1 or TRBD2 (7 bases each). This CDR3 region has 15 residues. Germline V gene lookup returns CDR1 SGHVS and CDR2 FQNEAQ. Trimming removed 5 bases from V and 5 bases from J, with 15 bases in between.

The chain combines TRBV3-1 (or the pseudogene TRBV3-2) with TRBJ2-4; 10 bases are shared with TRBD1. The V gene's germline CDR1 is LGHDT and CDR2 YNNKEL (reference sequence). V was pared by 1 base and J by 8 bases, with 5 bases of the junction left unmatched. The CDR3 runs 15 residues. The CDR3 nucleotides are TGTGCCAGCAGCCAAGGGGGGACAGGGGATGACATTCAGTACTTC. Its protein product is CASSQGGTGDDIQYF.